This T cell receptor beta chain was sequenced for a study of siplizumab effects on memory and regulatory T cells. This CDR3 is 17 amino acids long. J gave up 9 bases and V 7 bases, and 21 bases lay outside the gene matches. Germline assignment: CDR1 SQVTM and CDR2 ANQGSEA. Every sample had approximately 10^5 of its TCR templates assayed. Here immunoSEQ multiplex PCR was the method, and the copy in TCRdb shows in-frame clones only, minus some. The sample records some 100,000 clones, less than 95% being singletons. The sample comprised Tregs sorted from blood. The receptor was derived from a human donor in good health. J is TRBJ2-1 and V is TRBV29-1; 10 bases line up with TRBD1. The CDR3 coding sequence is TGCAGCGCCGCCGGGGACAGGGGAAGGTCTCGCTACGGTGAGCAGTTCTTC. Amino acid sequence: CSAAGDRGRSRYGEQFF.